This T cell receptor beta chain was profiled in a study of blood T cell repertoires in COVID-19. Study in general: Material from acute and convalescent COVID-19 was sourced from the United States, Italy and Spain. T cells, B-cell-depleted T cells, or PBMCs provided the cDNA or gDNA that served as material.

Patients from Seattle were sampled longitudinally, starting during active infection. This clone was observed a single time. CDR1 is LGHNA, CDR2 YNFKEQ, per germline. The CDR3 is 15 amino acids. Trimming took 3 bases from V and 6 from J; bases not matched to a gene: 10. In the original analysis: Quantification of nucleated cells was approximated via reference gene primer amplification. Sequencing used immunoSEQ multiplex PCR; TCRdb keeps in-frame clones, though not all of them. The V and J calls and clone size were taken over from that table, and D and trimming were inferred from the DNA. The sample yields more than 300,000 clones, around 87% seen once.

Specimen: peripheral blood. The chain carries TRBV4-2 and TRBJ2-7; 8 nucleotides align to TRBD2. The receptor was isolated from a woman aged 25 to 39 with COVID-19, enrolled during active disease. CDR3 amino acids: CASSHRLALKSEQYF. In DNA form, the CDR3 reads TGTGCCAGCAGCCATCGACTAGCGCTCAAATCCGAGCAGTACTTC.